This T cell receptor (beta chain) stems from a study of blood T cell repertoires in COVID-19. Overall study: Specimens from acute and convalescent COVID-19 originated in the United States, Italy and Spain. T cells, B-cell-depleted T cells, or PBMCs supplied cDNA or gDNA.

In the study's own analysis: Researchers report that nucleated cell counts were estimated from reference gene primer amplification. Produced via immunoSEQ multiplex PCR; TCRdb's table is partial and in-frame only. The V and J calls and clone size are taken from that table; D and trimming were inferred from the DNA. The sample contains some 150,000 clones, roughly 81% of which appear only once. Germline V gives CDR1 MNHEY, CDR2 SMNVEV (reference sequence). The CDR3 covers 16 residues. The V segment lost 0 bases and the J segment 7 bases; nucleotides outside the gene matches: 8. This receptor was taken from a human donor with acute or convalescent COVID-19. The donor label of this sample is uncertain. The sample comprised peripheral blood. This rearrangement joins TRBV27 to TRBJ1-4, with 7 bases aligning to TRBD1. The chain's CDR3 is CASSLSMTGSSEKLFF. The CDR3 region has the DNA TGTGCCAGCAGTTTATCGATGACAGGGTCTAGTGAAAAACTGTTTTTT.